The following is a TCR beta chain sequence with its context. This sample stems from a study of T cell changes during pregnancy in multiple sclerosis. Trimming took off 6 bases at V and 3 bases at J, with 17 bases between the two ends. This CDR3 region has 15 residues. Germline lookup yields CDR1 MNHNY and CDR2 SVGAGI (reference sequence). Sequencing was performed with immunoSEQ multiplex PCR; in TCRdb, only in-frame clones are kept and a portion is missing. The sample includes fewer than 20,000 clones, 85% of them seen just once. The rearrangement links TRBV6-6 to TRBJ1-1; no definite D call. The sequence came from a female donor with multiple sclerosis, enrolled in a pregnancy study. The sequencing used CD8+ T cells from peripheral blood mononuclear cells, collected after pregnancy. CDR3 protein: CASSQREGWDTEAFF. The CDR3 bases are TGTGCCAGCAGCCAGAGGGAGGGTTGGGACACTGAAGCTTTCTTT.